This T cell receptor beta chain was identified in a study of tumor-infiltrating lymphocytes in localized non-small cell lung cancer. Study-level results: No link was found between tumor T-cell fraction and recurrence-free survival.

The CDR3 consists of 15 residues. Germline V CDR1 and CDR2: MGHRA, YSYEKL. V shed 5 bases and J shed 3 bases, with 17 bases lying between them. The table came from immunoSEQ multiplex PCR; TCRdb's copy has only in-frame clones and leaves some out. Among approximately 14,000 clones listed, 81% were seen once. On this clone: Its specificity is not known.

This chain links TRBV4-1 with TRBJ2-7; D call uncertain. The sequence was collected from a human donor with non-small cell lung cancer. Source material: lung tumor tissue. CDR3 nucleotides: TGCGCCAGCAGCTTTTCGCCGGTTCCCTACTACGAGCAGTACTTC. It translates to CASSFSPVPYYEQYF.